Below are 24 T cell receptor beta chains sequenced from a single sample in a study of blood T cell repertoires in COVID-19. Only in-frame clones appear in the TCRdb table, and some are missing; sequencing was by immunoSEQ multiplex PCR. The data show approximately 250,000 clones, 84% seen once. The sequenced sample consisted of peripheral blood. These receptors came from a man between 60 and 70 years old with acute or convalescent COVID-19.

V gene TRBV10-3 combines with J gene TRBJ1-4; D is unclear. Germline CDR1 is ENHRY and CDR2 is SYGVKD. Trimming left V 0 bases short and J 4 bases short, with 9 bases between. CDR3 size: 15 residues. Here the CDR3 reads CAISESGLINEKLFF. CDR3 coding DNA: TGTGCCATCAGTGAGTCTGGACTGATTAATGAAAAACTGTTTTTT.

The chain employs TRBV5-1 and TRBJ2-5, with 8 bases that match TRBD2. The CDR3 is made up of 15 amino acids. J lost 5 bases, V lost 4 bases, and 10 bases had no gene match. Germline-derived CDR1 and CDR2 are SGHRS and YFSETQ. The chain's CDR3 is CASSPEGTRGETQYF. The CDR3 DNA is TGCGCCAGCAGCCCAGAAGGGACTAGGGGTGAGACCCAGTACTTC.

The chain combines TRBV19 with TRBJ1-5; tentatively, D is TRBD1 (6 bases). CDR1 and CDR2 from the germline V gene are LNHDA and SQIVND (reference sequence). Trimming pared 6 bases from V and 5 bases from J, leaving 11 bases between. The CDR3 has 13 amino acids. CDR3 residues: CASRSGEYQPQHF. The CDR3 DNA reads TGTGCCAGTAGATCAGGGGAGTATCAGCCCCAGCATTTT. The variable domain in full, completed from reference TRBV19 and TRBJ1-5, reads DGGITQSPKYLFRKEGQNVTLSCEQNLNHDAMYWYRQDPGQGLRLIYYSQIVNDFQKGDIAEGYSVSREKKESFPLTVTSAQKNPTAFYLCASRSGEYQPQHFGDGTRLSIL.

The V call is TRBV12-3 or TRBV12-4, the J call TRBJ1-2; 8 bases map to TRBD1. V trimming: 6 bases; J trimming: 7 bases; junction bases outside the gene matches: 4. The CDR3 contains 12 residues. The CDR3 protein is CASRGTGSGYTF. CDR3 bases: TGTGCCAGCAGGGGGACAGGCTCTGGCTACACCTTC.

The rearrangement links TRBV5-8 to TRBJ2-7; D is possibly TRBD1 (6 bases). Germline CDR1 reads SGHTS; CDR2 reads YDEGEE. The CDR3 length is 16 residues. V lost 2 bases and J 4 bases, leaving 19 bases between the germline ends. The CDR3 DNA is TGTGCCAGCAGCTTCCCGACAGGCAACACGCGGTACGAGCAGTACTTC. Protein sequence: CASSFPTGNTRYEQYF.

The J gene is TRBJ2-7, the V gene TRBV19, with D unclear. The V end was cut by 4 bases, the J end by 7 bases, with 14 bases between. The length of the CDR3 is 13 residues. Germline V gene sequence: CDR1 LNHDA, CDR2 SQIVND (reference sequence). For the CDR3, the DNA is TGTGCCAGTAGTACCCCTCTTGCACTGGAGCAGTACTTC. Translation: CASSTPLALEQYF.

The CDR3, as DNA: TGTGCCAGCAGTTTTCGACAGGGTCTGAAAGGAGGCTACACCTTC. This codes for CASSFRQGLKGGYTF. The genes are TRBV27 and TRBJ1-2; TRBD1 agrees at 7 bases. CDR1 MNHEY and CDR2 SMNVEV come from the germline V gene (reference sequence). There are 15 residues in the CDR3. V lost 3 bases to trimming and J lost 8 bases; unmatched junction nucleotides: 12.

This clone appeared a few times. V gene TRBV5-8 combines with J gene TRBJ2-3; a possible D gene is TRBD2 (6 bases). Trimming pared 4 bases from V and 14 bases from J, leaving 11 bases between. The germline V gene has CDR1 SGHTS and CDR2 YDEGEE. The CDR3 runs to 10 residues. The CDR3 DNA follows: TGTGCCAGCAGCCGCCAGGGAGGGTATTTT. Translated: CASSRQGGYF.

The chain employs TRBV4-1 and TRBJ2-7; no definite D call. Per germline, CDR1 MGHRA and CDR2 YSYEKL. Trimming stripped 1 base from V and 1 base from J, with 14 bases between. This CDR3 has 16 residues. CDR3 nucleotides: TGCGCCAGCAGCCAAGCCCCGCTCCCCGGGTCCTACGAGCAGTACTTC. Its translation: CASSQAPLPGSYEQYF.

V usage is TRBV6-5 and J usage is TRBJ2-1, with 8 bases fitting TRBD1. The CDR3 has 14 residues. CDR1 is MNHEY and CDR2 is SVGAGI in the germline V gene. V was clipped by 8 bases and J by 4 bases; unmatched bases: 7. CDR3 sequence (DNA): TGTGCCAGCGGTAGGCAGGGGGCATACAATGAGCAGTTCTTC. Translating gives CASGRQGAYNEQFF.

The rearrangement uses TRBV19 and TRBJ2-7; 8 nucleotides match TRBD2. The CDR3 runs 15 residues. V shed 7 bases, J shed 0 bases, and the junction held 8 bases outside the gene matches. Germline-derived CDR1 and CDR2 are LNHDA and SQIVND (reference sequence). The CDR3: CASTLGREGSYEQYF. CDR3 DNA sequence: TGTGCCAGTACCCTGGGCCGGGAGGGCTCCTACGAGCAGTACTTC.

The chain links TRBV5-4 to TRBJ2-3; 7 bases match TRBD2. The CDR3 sequence is 16 residues long. V dropped 0 bases and J dropped 4; count of bases not matched to a gene: 8. Germline V gene lookup returns CDR1 SGHNT and CDR2 YYREEE (reference sequence). The DNA for the CDR3 is TGTGCCAGCAGCTTGGCGCGGGGGTCAGGTCCAGATACGCAGTATTTT. It codes for CASSLARGSGPDTQYF. Combining the CDR3 with reference TRBV5-4 and TRBJ2-3 gives the whole variable domain ETGVTQSPTHLIKTRGQQVTLRCSSQSGHNTVSWYQQALGQGPQFIFQYYREEENGRGNFPPRFSGLQFPNYSSELNVNALELDDSALYLCASSLARGSGPDTQYFGPGTRLTVL.

The chain joins TRBV6-1 to TRBJ1-3; 8 bases agree with TRBD1. Unmatched junction bases numbered 5, after V lost 3 bases and J lost 1 base. Germline CDR1 and CDR2: MNHNS and SASEGT. The CDR3 contains 16 residues. The DNA of the CDR3 is TGTGCCAGCAGTGAGGCTACAGGGGGTTCTGGAAACACCATATATTTT. This translates into CASSEATGGSGNTIYF.

The chain is built from TRBV15 and TRBJ2-1, with a tentative D call TRBD2 (5 bases). The CDR3 extends over 16 amino acids. Trimming took off 3 bases at V and 2 bases at J, with 14 bases between the two ends. Germline CDR1 is LNHNV and CDR2 is YYDKDF (reference sequence). The CDR3 loop is CATSSLKADTYNEQFF. The CDR3 region has the DNA TGTGCCACCAGCAGCCTCAAAGCGGATACCTACAATGAGCAGTTCTTC.

The gene calls are TRBV7-2 and TRBJ2-1; a possible D gene is TRBD2 (6 bases). CDR3 size: 14 residues. In germline, CDR1 is SGHTA, CDR2 FQGNSA. V shed 4 bases and J shed 6 bases, with 13 bases lying between them. DNA of the CDR3: TGTGCCAGCAGCTCCCGGTACGGGGGCAATGAGCAGTTCTTC. Translation gives CASSSRYGGNEQFF. The variable domain in full, with the rest retrieved from reference TRBV7-2 and TRBJ2-1, is GAGVSQSPSNKVTEKGKDVELRCDPISGHTALYWYRQSLGQGLEFLIYFQGNSAPDKSGLPSDRFSAERTGGSVSTLTIQRTQQEDSAVYLCASSSRYGGNEQFFGPGTRLTVL.

The chain uses TRBV7-9 and TRBJ2-7, with TRBD2 matching over 8 bases. V gave up 1 base and J gave up 5 bases; unmatched junction bases: 7. The CDR3 runs 15 residues. Germline CDR1 is SEHNR and CDR2 is FQNEAQ (reference sequence). CDR3 nucleotides: TGTGCCAGCAGCTTAGGAAGCGGGAGTCTCGACGAGCAGTACTTC. It encodes CASSLGSGSLDEQYF.

J is TRBJ2-1 and V is TRBV6-5, with D possibly matching TRBD1 (6 bases). The ends were cut back, 0 bases at V and 6 bases at J, with 15 bases in the middle. The CDR3 has 16 residues. Germline CDR1 is MNHEY and CDR2 is SVGAGI. DNA of the CDR3: TGTGCCAGCAGTTACTCAGGGGGAGCCTCGAGCAATGAGCAGTTCTTC. Protein sequence: CASSYSGGASSNEQFF.

The chain employs TRBV5-6 and TRBJ1-1; possibly TRBD1 for D (6 bases). The CDR3 totals 15 residues. The germline V gene has CDR1 SGHDT and CDR2 YYEEEE. Trimming pared 2 bases from V and 6 bases from J, leaving 17 bases between. CDR3 region: CASSFRTGWMAEAFF. The CDR3 nucleotides are TGTGCCAGCAGCTTTCGTACAGGGTGGATGGCTGAAGCTTTCTTT.

This clone was recorded a few times. V gene TRBV2 combines with J gene TRBJ2-6, with D maybe TRBD2 (5 bases). The CDR3 has 12 amino acids. V lost 9 bases, J lost 4 bases, and 7 bases lay in between. CDR1 is SNHLY and CDR2 is FYNNEI in the germline V gene. CDR3 protein: CASSGGANVLTF. In DNA, the CDR3 is TGTGCCAGTTCGGGAGGGGCCAACGTCCTGACTTTC.

The V and J genes are TRBV7-9 and TRBJ2-5, with 8 bases lining up with TRBD1. The CDR3 sequence is 13 residues long. Per the germline V gene, CDR1 is SEHNR and CDR2 is FQNEAQ (reference sequence). V shed 10 bases and J 4 bases; nucleotides not matched to a gene: 8. CDR3 protein: CANGGQGRETQYF. The CDR3 nucleotides read TGTGCCAACGGCGGACAGGGACGAGAGACCCAGTACTTC.

The chain couples TRBV9 to TRBJ2-7; tentative D call: TRBD2 (6 bases). The CDR3 extends over 13 amino acids. The V gene's germline CDR1 is SGDLS and CDR2 YYNGEE. The V gene lost 4 bases and the J gene lost 4 bases, with 12 bases spanning the gap. CDR3 in DNA: TGTGCCAGCAGCCCCTACGGGGGATACGAGCAGTACTTC. Translated, it gives CASSPYGGYEQYF. Complete variable domain (other parts from reference TRBV9 and TRBJ2-7): DSGVTQTPKHLITATGQRVTLRCSPRSGDLSVYWYQQSLDQGLQFLIQYYNGEERAKGNILERFSAQQFPDLHSELNLSSLELGDSALYFCASSPYGGYEQYFGPGTRLTVT.

This clone was found once. The V and J genes are TRBV29-1 and TRBJ2-1; 9 positions match TRBD2. In germline, CDR1 is SQVTM, CDR2 ANQGSEA. The J segment lost 7 bases and the V segment lost 2 bases, leaving 12 bases of the junction unmatched. CDR3 length: 16 residues. CDR3 region: CSVEIGAGGPGNEQFF. Written as DNA, the CDR3 is TGCAGCGTTGAAATCGGGGCGGGAGGGCCAGGTAATGAGCAGTTCTTC.

The count of this clone is one. V usage is TRBV14 and J usage is TRBJ2-1, with 11 bases fitting TRBD2. V gave up 4 bases and J gave up 14 bases; unmatched junction bases: 16. Germline V gives CDR1 SGHDN, CDR2 FVKESK. CDR3 length equals 16 residues. The CDR3 DNA is TGTGCCAGCAGCCCTCAGATTATAAGTACTAGCGGGAGCAAGTTCTTC. This codes for CASSPQIISTSGSKFF.

The chain links TRBV6-2 or TRBV6-3 to TRBJ2-7, with a weak D call TRBD1 (7 bases). This CDR3 region has 16 residues. Germline V lookup: CDR1 MNHEY, CDR2 SVGEGT. The V gene lost 5 bases and the J gene lost 7 bases, with 24 bases spanning the gap. The CDR3 protein is CASSAWTGPRGEEQYF. The CDR3 DNA follows: TGTGCCAGCAGTGCTTGGACGGGTCCCAGGGGGGAGGAGCAGTACTTC.